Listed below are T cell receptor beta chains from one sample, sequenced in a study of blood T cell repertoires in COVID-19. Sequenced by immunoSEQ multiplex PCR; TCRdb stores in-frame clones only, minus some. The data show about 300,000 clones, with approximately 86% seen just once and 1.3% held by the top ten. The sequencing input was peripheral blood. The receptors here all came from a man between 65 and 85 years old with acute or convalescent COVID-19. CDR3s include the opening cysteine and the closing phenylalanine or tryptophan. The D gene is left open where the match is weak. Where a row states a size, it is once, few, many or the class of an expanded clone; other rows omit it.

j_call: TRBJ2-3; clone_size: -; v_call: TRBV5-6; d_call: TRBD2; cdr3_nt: TGTGCCAGCAGAGGTCAAGCGGGATCTGGGGTAAGAACAGATACGCAGTATTTT; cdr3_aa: CASRGQAGSGVRTDTQYF
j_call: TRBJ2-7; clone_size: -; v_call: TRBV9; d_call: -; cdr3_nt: TGTGCCAGCAGCGTTACGCAGGTTCCCTCCTACGAGCAGTACTTC; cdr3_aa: CASSVTQVPSYEQYF
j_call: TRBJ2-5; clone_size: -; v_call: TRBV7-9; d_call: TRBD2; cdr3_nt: TGTGCCAGCAGCTTAGCGGGACTAGCGGGGCGAGAGACCCAGTACTTC; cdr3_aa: CASSLAGLAGRETQYF
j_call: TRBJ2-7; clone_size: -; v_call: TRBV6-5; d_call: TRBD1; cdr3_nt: TGTGCCAGCAGCCCGGGACAGGGAACTTACGAGCAGTACTTC; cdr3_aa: CASSPGQGTYEQYF
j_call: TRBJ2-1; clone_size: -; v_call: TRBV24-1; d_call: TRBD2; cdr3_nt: TGTGCCACCAGTGATACCGGACTAGCAAGCCCGTTCTTC; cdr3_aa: CATSDTGLASPFF
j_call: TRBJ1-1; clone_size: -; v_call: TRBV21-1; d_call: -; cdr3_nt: TGTGCCAGCACGGGAGGGCTTGAAGCTTTCTTT; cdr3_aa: CASTGGLEAFF
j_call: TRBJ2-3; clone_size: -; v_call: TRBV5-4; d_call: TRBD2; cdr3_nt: TGTGCCAGCAGCCCCGGGACTAGCGCCACAGATACGCAGTATTTT; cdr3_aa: CASSPGTSATDTQYF
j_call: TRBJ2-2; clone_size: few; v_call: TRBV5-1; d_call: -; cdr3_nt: TGCGCCAGCGAGGGCCAAAACACCGGGGAGCTGTTTTTT; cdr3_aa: CASEGQNTGELFF
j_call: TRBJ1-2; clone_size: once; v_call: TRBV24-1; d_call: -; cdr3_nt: TGTGCCACCAGTGATTTGAGGGGGTCGGATGGCTACACCTTC; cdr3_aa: CATSDLRGSDGYTF
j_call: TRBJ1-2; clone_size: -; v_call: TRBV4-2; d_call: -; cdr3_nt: TGTGCCAGCAGCCAAGCGCACGGGGATGGCTACACCTTC; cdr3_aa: CASSQAHGDGYTF
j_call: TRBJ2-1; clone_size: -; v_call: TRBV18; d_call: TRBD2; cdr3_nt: TGTGCCAGCTCAGTAGCGGGATTAACCTACAATGAGCAGTTCTTC; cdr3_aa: CASSVAGLTYNEQFF
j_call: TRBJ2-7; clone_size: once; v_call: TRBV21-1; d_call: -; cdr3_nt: TGTGCCAGCAGATATCCGGGACAGGACACCTACGAGCAGTACTTC; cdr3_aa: CASRYPGQDTYEQYF
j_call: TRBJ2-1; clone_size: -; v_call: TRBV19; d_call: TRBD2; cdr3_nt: TGTGCCAGTAGCACTAGCGGGAAGAATGAGCAGTTCTTC; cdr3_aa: CASSTSGKNEQFF
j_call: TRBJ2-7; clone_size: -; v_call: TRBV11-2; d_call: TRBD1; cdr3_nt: TGTGCCAGCAGCTGGGGGGGTGGGACAGGGACCTACGAGCAGTACTTC; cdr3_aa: CASSWGGGTGTYEQYF
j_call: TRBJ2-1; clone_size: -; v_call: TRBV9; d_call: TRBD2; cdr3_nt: TGTGCCAGCAGCGTAGGAGCGGGAATGTACAATGAGCAGTTCTTC; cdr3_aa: CASSVGAGMYNEQFF
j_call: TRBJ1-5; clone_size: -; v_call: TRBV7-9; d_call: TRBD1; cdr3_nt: TGTGCCAGCAGCTTAGAGGGGGCGAGTCAGCCCCAGCATTTT; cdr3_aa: CASSLEGASQPQHF
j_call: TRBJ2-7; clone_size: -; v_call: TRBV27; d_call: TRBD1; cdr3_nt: TGTGCCAGCAATCACAGGGGTTTGGGAAACGAGCAGTACTTC; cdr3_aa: CASNHRGLGNEQYF
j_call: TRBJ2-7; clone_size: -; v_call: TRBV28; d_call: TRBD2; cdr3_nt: TGTGCCAGCAGTTCCTCTCCCGGGACTAGCGGTACCATAGAGCAGTACTTC; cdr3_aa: CASSSSPGTSGTIEQYF
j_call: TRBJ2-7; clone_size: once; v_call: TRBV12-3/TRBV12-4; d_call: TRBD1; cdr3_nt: TGTGCCAGCAGGGGACAGGCGGTCTACGAGCAGTACTTC; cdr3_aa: CASRGQAVYEQYF
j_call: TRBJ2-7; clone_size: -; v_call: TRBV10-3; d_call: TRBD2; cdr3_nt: TGTGCCATCAGTGACGGCGGGAGGTCTTATTCCTACGAGCAGTACTTC; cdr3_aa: CAISDGGRSYSYEQYF
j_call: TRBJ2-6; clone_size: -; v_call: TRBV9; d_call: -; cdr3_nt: TGTGCCAGCGATACAGGCGAGAGCTCTGGGGCCAACGTCCTGACTTTC; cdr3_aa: CASDTGESSGANVLTF
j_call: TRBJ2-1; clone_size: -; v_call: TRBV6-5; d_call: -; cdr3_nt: TGTGCCAGCGGAAAAGTCGGGAGTCTCTACAATGAGCAGTTCTTC; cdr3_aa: CASGKVGSLYNEQFF
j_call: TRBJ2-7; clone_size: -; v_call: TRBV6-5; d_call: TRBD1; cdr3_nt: TGTGCCAGCAGACGACAGGGAGCTAGGATCTACGAGCAGTACTTC; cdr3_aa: CASRRQGARIYEQYF
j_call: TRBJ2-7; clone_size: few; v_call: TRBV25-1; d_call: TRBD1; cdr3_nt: TGTGCCAGCAGTGGGAAGAGAGGACAGGCCTCCTACGAGCAGTACTTC; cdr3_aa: CASSGKRGQASYEQYF
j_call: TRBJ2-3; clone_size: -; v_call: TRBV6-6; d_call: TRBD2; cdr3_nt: TGTGCCAGCAGTCTCCGTCTCGGACTAGAAGCCACAGATACGCAGTATTTT; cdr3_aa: CASSLRLGLEATDTQYF
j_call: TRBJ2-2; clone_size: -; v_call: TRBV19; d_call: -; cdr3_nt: TGTGCCAGTAGTATTGTTCTAATCCAACTCACCGGGGAGCTGTTTTTT; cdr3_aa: CASSIVLIQLTGELFF
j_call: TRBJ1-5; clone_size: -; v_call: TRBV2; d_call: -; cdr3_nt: TGTGCCAGCAGTGAGAGGGCAGAAAATCAGCCCCAGCATTTT; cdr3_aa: CASSERAENQPQHF
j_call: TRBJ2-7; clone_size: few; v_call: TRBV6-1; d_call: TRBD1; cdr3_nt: TGTGCCAGCAGTGAACCGGGACAGGGTAGAAACGAGCAGTACTTC; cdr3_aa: CASSEPGQGRNEQYF
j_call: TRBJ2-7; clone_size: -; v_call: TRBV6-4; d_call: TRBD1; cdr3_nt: TGTGCCAGCAGTGCCTGGGACAGGCGAGTTCCCTACGAGCAGTACTTC; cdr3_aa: CASSAWDRRVPYEQYF
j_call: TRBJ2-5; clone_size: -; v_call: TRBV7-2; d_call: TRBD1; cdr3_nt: TGTGCCAGCAGCTTGGACAGGCGGTCGGAGACCCAGTACTTC; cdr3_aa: CASSLDRRSETQYF
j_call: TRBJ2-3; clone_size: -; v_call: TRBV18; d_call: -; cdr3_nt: TGTGCCAGCTCACTTCTCCCTAGCGCCCAAGATCGGGATACGCAGTATTTT; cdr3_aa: CASSLLPSAQDRDTQYF
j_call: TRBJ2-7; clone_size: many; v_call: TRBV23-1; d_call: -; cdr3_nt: TGCGCCAGCAGTCATCAACAGGTCTGCGAGCAGTACTTC; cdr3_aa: CASSHQQVCEQYF
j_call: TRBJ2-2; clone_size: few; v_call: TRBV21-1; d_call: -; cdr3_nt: TGTGCCAGCAGAGCCCAGTTAGAGAACAGGGCTGGGACGGATACCCAGAACACCGGGGAGCTGTTTTTT; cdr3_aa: CASRAQLENRAGTDTQNTGELFF
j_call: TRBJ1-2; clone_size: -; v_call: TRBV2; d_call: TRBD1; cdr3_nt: TGTGCCAGCAGTGAATTCTTAGGGACAGGGACCCTTTATGGCTACACCTTC; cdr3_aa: CASSEFLGTGTLYGYTF
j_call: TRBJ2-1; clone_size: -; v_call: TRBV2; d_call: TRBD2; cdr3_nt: TGTGCCAGTGACGCGACTAGCGGGAGGAGTGAGCAGTTCTTC; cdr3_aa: CASDATSGRSEQFF
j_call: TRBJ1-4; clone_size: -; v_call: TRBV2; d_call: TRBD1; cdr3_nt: TGTGCCAGCAGTGAAAGCCCCGGGACAGCTGAAAAACTGTTTTTT; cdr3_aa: CASSESPGTAEKLFF
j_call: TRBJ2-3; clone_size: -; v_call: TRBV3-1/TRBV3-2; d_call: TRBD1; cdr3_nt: TGTGCCAGCAGCCAAGAAAGGGGACAGGGAGCAGATACGCAGTATTTT; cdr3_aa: CASSQERGQGADTQYF
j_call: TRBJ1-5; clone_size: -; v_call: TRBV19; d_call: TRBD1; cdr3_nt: TGTGCCAGTAACCCCCGGACAGGGAGAAATCAGCCCCAGCATTTT; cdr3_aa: CASNPRTGRNQPQHF
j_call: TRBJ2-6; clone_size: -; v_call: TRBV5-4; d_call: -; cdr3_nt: TGTGCCAGCAGCTTGGTCGGGACAACTGGGGCCAACGTCCTGACTTTC; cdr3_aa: CASSLVGTTGANVLTF
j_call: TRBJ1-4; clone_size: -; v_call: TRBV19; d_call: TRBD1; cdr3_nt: TGTGCCAGTAGGGACAGGGCTAATGAAAAACTGTTTTTT; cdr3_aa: CASRDRANEKLFF
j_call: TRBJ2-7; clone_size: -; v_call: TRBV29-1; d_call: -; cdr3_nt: TGCAGCGTTGGAGCGACTTCTACGGGGGAGCAGTACTTC; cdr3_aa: CSVGATSTGEQYF
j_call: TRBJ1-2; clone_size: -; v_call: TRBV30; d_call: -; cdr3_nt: TGTGCCTGGATTCCCGGAGGGAGGGGCTATGGCTACACCTTC; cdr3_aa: CAWIPGGRGYGYTF
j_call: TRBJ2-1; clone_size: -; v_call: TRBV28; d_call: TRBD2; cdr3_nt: TGTGCCAGCACCAACCTTCCTCCGGGACTAGCGGGGGGCTACTCCTACAATGAGCAGTTCTTC; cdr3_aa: CASTNLPPGLAGGYSYNEQFF
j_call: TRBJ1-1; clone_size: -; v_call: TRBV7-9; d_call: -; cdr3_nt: TGTGCCAGCCAACAGGCCTCAGGAAACACTGAAGCTTTCTTT; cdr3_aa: CASQQASGNTEAFF
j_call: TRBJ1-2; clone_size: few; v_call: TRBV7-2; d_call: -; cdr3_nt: TGTGCCAGCAGCTTAGTTGAGGGCGGCTATGGCTACACCTTC; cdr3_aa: CASSLVEGGYGYTF
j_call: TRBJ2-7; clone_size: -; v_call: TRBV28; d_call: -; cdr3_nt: TGTGCCAGTGGGGAACAGGGCCATTCCTACGAGCAGTACTTC; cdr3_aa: CASGEQGHSYEQYF